The present T cell receptor (beta chain) was sequenced within a study of blood T cells in healthy people across ages. Primers used in a second PCR of roughly 7 to 12 cycles were a sample-barcoded 5' primer and a J-beta primer mix. At least 2.5 million CDR3-containing paired-end reads were obtained per sample. TCRdb itself ran the 5' RACE reads through MiXCR, one entry per CDR3 protein. Of 540,000 or so distinct CDR3 sequences listed, around 24% are singletons. Isolation recovered at least 6.5 million PBMCs from every sample. This CDR3 is 15 amino acids long. Trimming at V came to 6 bases and at J to 3 bases, leaving 9 bases not matched to a gene. CDR1 is MNHNY and CDR2 is SVGAGI in the germline V gene (reference sequence). This clonotype has ten or more counts. The same data also contributed to another study, on T cells of mothers and their children. That investigation notes: Researchers put all of the extracted RNA into cDNA synthesis, using roughly 1.5 ug per 15 ul. Regardless of relatedness, pairs show thymic selection shaping TCR recombination output in a similar manner.

The sample consisted of blood. The origin of this receptor is a boy younger than 18 in good health. This sequence joins TRBV6-6 and TRBJ2-7; 9 bases map to TRBD1. CDR3: CASRVGTGIFYEQYF. The CDR3 nucleotides are TGTGCCAGCAGAGTGGGGACAGGGATTTTCTACGAGCAGTACTTC.